This T cell receptor beta chain was identified during a study of sequential checkpoint blockade in melanoma. Turning to the study itself: After both sequences, patients received maintenance nivolumab.

Specified treatment: randomized to nivolumab then ipilimumab (arm A) or the reverse (arm B). DNA-damaging chemotherapy had not been given to any patient beforehand. Method: immunoSEQ multiplex PCR; TCRdb's copy keeps in-frame clones and lacks some. The table includes over 4,000 clones, approximately 80% detected once. Here the sequenced sample was CD8+ T cells sorted from blood (inferred from file names), taken from a patient given nivolumab and ipilimumab in sequence. The sequence was obtained from a human donor with melanoma.

The CDR3 sequence is CASSLGTGWGYTF. The CDR3 DNA reads as TGCGCCAGCAGCTTGGGGACAGGGTGGGGCTACACCTTC. This rearrangement joins TRBV5-1 to TRBJ1-2; 8 bases are shared with TRBD1. Germline V lookup: CDR1 SGHRS, CDR2 YFSETQ. CDR3 size: 13 residues. Trimming at V came to 0 bases and at J to 8 bases, leaving 3 bases not matched to a gene.